This passage covers 2 T cell receptor beta chains from one sample sequenced in a study of CD8 T cells in ankylosing spondylitis (TCRdb year 2017). The receptor library was made with 5' RACE. Sequencing was performed on an Illumina HiSeq 2500. The public reads were reanalyzed by TCRdb: fastp trimming at Q25, MiXCR alignment, in-frame beta chains only. Every distinct CDR3 protein forms one entry, paired with its most common genes and DNA. In all, the sample holds 300,000 to 350,000 distinct CDR3 sequences, and roughly 15% of those were seen once. 0.95% to 1.4% of the sample comes from the top ten. The sample consisted of blood, either unsorted or a sorted T cell fraction (not recorded which). The receptors derive from a male donor with ankylosing spondylitis or in good health (not recorded which).

The rearrangement joins TRBV20-1 to TRBJ2-7; D uncertain. Germline lookup yields CDR1 DFQATT and CDR2 SNEGSKA (reference sequence). V was clipped by 7 bases and J by 0 bases, with 13 bases between them. This CDR3 region has 13 residues. CDR3 nucleotides: TGCAGTGGCGCATACCGAAGCTCCTACGAGCAGTACTTC. Translated: CSGAYRSSYEQYF.

This clonotype was picked up many times. The V and J genes are TRBV20-1 and TRBJ1-1; D gene ambiguous. This CDR3 region has 12 residues. Germline values: CDR1 DFQATT, CDR2 SNEGSKA (reference sequence). Between the trimmed V and J ends, which lost 4 bases and 3 bases, there was a span of 9 bases. This CDR3 is CSAKSGDTEAFF. The CDR3 DNA is TGCAGTGCTAAGAGTGGGGACACTGAAGCTTTCTTT.